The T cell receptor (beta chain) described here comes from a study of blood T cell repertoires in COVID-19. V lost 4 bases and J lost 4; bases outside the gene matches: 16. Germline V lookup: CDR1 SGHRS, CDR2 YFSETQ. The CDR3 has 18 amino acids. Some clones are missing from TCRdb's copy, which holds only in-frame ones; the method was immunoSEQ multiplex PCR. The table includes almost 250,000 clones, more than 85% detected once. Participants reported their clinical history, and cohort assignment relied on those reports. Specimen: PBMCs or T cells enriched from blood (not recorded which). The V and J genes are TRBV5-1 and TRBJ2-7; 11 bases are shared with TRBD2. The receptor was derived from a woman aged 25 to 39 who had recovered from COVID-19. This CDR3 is CASSPRPQTSGSMYEQYF. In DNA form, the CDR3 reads TGCGCCAGCAGCCCCCGACCCCAAACTAGCGGGAGTATGTACGAGCAGTACTTC. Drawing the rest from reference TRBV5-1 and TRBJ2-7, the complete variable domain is KAGVTQTPRYLIKTRGQQVTLSCSPISGHRSVSWYQQTPGQGLQFLFEYFSETQRNKGNFPGRFSGRQFSNSRSEMNVSTLELGDSALYLCASSPRPQTSGSMYEQYFGPGTRLTVT.